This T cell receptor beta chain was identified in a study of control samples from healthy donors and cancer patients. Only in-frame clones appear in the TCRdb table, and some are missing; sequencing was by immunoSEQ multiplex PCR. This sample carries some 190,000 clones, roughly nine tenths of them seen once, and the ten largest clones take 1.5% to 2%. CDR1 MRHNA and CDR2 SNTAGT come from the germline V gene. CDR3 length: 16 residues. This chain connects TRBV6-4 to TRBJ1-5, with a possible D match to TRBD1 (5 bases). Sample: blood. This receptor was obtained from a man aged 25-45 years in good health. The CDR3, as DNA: TGTCCCGACGGTCGGCAGGGAGCTAATAGCAATCAGCCCCAGCATTTT. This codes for CPDGRQGANSNQPQHF.